One TCR beta chain is described in this entry. Its antigen remains unidentified. Data came from immunoSEQ multiplex PCR; TCRdb stores just in-frame clones and leaves some out. The top ten hold 1.5% to 2% of the sample, which has roughly 50,000 clones, 70% to 90% seen once. The CDR3 covers 11 residues. The V end was cut by 3 bases, the J end by 3 bases, with 3 bases between. The germline CDR1 and CDR2 sequences are GTSNPN and SVGIG (reference sequence). The data originate from a study of OX40 agonist ivuxolimab in advanced cancers. Study-wide context: 30% to 40% of patients had received prior checkpoint inhibitor therapy. General study results and limits: More expanded clones were found, on average, in CD8+ than in CD4+ T cells.

This clonotype originated in an adult with an advanced solid tumor such as melanoma, head and neck, liver or kidney cancer. This chain uses TRBV30 with TRBJ2-4, with no clear D. The sample consisted of CD4+ or CD8+ T cells sorted from blood, taken in a trial of the OX40 agonist ivuxolimab. The DNA of the CDR3 is TGTGCCTGGAGCCGCAAAAACATTCAGTACTTC. It specifies CAWSRKNIQYF.